This T cell receptor (beta chain) was captured in a study of blood T cell repertoires in COVID-19. Overall study: T cells, B-cell-depleted T cells, or PBMCs provided the cDNA or gDNA that served as material.

All enrollees were about 18 to 89 years old and from fewer than 25 US areas. Cohort assignment relied on participant-reported clinical history. All recovered Cohort 3 donors got two negative PCRs, got clearance, or saw symptom resolution. TCRdb's copy holds only in-frame clones and misses some; the assay was immunoSEQ multiplex PCR. The sample contains about 380,000 clones, 88% of which appear only once. This receptor was obtained from a woman aged 18-29 years who had recovered from COVID-19. Sequencing was performed on PBMCs or T cells enriched from blood (not recorded which).

The CDR3 loop reads CASSLGQGRQDEQYF. Here the CDR3 DNA reads TGTGCCAGCAGCTTGGGGCAGGGACGACAGGACGAGCAGTACTTC. This rearrangement joins TRBV5-6 to TRBJ2-7; tentatively, D is TRBD1 (6 bases). CDR3 length equals 15 residues. Trimming removed 0 bases at V and 5 bases at J, with 15 bases between. Per germline, CDR1 SGHDT and CDR2 YYEEEE. The full variable domain, with the rest looked up from reference TRBV5-6 and TRBJ2-7, is DAGVTQSPTHLIKTRGQQVTLRCSPKSGHDTVSWYQQALGQGPQFIFQYYEEEERQRGNFPDRFSGHQFPNYSSELNVNALLLGDSALYLCASSLGQGRQDEQYFGPGTRLTVT.